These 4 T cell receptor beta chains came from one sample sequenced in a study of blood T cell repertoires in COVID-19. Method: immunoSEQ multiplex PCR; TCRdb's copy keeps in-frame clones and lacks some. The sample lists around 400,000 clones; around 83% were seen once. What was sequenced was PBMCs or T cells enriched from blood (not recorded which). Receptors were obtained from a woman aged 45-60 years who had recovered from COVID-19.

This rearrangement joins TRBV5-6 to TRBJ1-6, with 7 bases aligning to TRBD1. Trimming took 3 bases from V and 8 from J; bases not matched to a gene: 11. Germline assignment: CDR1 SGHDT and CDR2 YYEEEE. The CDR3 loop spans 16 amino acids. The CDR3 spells CASSWGVGTDHSPLHF. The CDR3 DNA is TGTGCCAGCAGCTGGGGTGTGGGGACAGACCATTCACCCCTCCACTTT.

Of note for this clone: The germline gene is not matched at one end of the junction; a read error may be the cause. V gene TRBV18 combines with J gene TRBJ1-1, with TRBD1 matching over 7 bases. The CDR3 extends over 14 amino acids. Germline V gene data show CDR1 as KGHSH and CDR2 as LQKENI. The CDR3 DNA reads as TGTGCCAGCTCCCCACAGGGGTGGGGCACTGAAGCTTTCTTT. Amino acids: CASSPQGWGTEAFF.

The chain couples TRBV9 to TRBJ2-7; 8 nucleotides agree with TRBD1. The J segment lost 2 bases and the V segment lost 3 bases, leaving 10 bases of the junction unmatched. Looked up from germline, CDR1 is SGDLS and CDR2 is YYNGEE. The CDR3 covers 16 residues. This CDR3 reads CASSASTTGDPYEQYF. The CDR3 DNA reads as TGTGCCAGCAGCGCATCCACGACAGGGGACCCCTACGAGCAGTACTTC.

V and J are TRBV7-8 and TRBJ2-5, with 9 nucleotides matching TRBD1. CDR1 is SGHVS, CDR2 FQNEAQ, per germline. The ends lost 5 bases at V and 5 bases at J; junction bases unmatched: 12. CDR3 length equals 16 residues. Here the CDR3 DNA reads TGTGCCAGCAGCACCTCGAGGACAGGGGATCGGGAGACCCAGTACTTC. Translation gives CASSTSRTGDRETQYF.